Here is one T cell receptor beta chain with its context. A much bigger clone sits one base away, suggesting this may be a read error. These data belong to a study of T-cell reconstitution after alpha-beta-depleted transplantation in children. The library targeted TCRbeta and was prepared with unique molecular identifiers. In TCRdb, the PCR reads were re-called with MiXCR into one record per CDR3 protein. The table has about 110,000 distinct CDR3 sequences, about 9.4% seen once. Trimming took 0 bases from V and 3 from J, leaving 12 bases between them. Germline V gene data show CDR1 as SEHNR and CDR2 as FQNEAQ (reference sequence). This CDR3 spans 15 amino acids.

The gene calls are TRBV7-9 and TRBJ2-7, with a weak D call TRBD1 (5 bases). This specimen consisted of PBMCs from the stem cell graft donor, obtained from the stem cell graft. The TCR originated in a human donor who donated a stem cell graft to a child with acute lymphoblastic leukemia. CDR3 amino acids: CASSLAGLQGYEQYF. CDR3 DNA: TGTGCCAGCAGCTTAGCAGGGCTTCAGGGCTACGAGCAGTACTTC.